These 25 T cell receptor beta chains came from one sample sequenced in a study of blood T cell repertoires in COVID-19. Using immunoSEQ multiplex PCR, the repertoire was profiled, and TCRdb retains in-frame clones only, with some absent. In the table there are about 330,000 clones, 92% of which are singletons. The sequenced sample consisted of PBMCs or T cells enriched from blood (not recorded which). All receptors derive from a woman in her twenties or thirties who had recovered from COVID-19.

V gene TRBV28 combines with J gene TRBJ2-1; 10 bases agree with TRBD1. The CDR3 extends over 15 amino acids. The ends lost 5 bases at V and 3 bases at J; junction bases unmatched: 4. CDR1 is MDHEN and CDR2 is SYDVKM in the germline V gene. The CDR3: CASSDWTGGYNEQFF. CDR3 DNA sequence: TGTGCCAGCAGTGACTGGACAGGGGGCTACAATGAGCAGTTCTTC.

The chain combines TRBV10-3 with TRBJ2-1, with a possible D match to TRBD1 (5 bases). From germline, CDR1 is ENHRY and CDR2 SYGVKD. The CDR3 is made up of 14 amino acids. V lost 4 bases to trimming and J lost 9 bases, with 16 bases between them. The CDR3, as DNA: TGTGCCATCAGTGCAGGGCCCCTCAATAGTGAGCAGTTCTTC. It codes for CAISAGPLNSEQFF.

The DNA for the CDR3 is TGTGCCACTGGAAGACCACTACAGTACTTC. Its protein is CATGRPLQYF. The V gene is TRBV24-1, the J gene TRBJ2-5; no definite D call. Germline assignment: CDR1 KGHDR and CDR2 SFDVKD. The CDR3 sequence is 10 residues long. V gave up 10 bases and J gave up 11 bases, with 13 bases separating them.

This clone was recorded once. This CDR3 reads CASSLYRGRLGTEAFF. Written as DNA, the CDR3 is TGTGCCAGCAGCTTGTATAGGGGGCGATTGGGCACTGAAGCTTTCTTT. The rearrangement uses TRBV5-4 and TRBJ1-1; 7 positions agree with TRBD1. Per the germline V gene, CDR1 is SGHNT and CDR2 is YYREEE (reference sequence). Trimming at V came to 1 base and at J to 4 bases, leaving 10 bases not matched to a gene. This CDR3 has 16 amino acids.

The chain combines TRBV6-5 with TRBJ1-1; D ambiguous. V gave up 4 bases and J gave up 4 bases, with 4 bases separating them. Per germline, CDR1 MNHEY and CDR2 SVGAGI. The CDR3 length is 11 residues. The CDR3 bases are TGTGCCAGCAGTTCCCGCACTGAAGCTTTCTTT. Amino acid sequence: CASSSRTEAFF.

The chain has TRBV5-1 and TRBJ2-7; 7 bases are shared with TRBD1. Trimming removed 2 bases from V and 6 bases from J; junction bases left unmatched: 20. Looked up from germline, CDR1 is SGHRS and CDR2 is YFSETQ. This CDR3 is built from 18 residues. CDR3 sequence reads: CASSFYPPTGSGLGEQYF. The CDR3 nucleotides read TGCGCCAGCAGCTTTTATCCGCCGACAGGGTCGGGATTGGGCGAGCAGTACTTC.

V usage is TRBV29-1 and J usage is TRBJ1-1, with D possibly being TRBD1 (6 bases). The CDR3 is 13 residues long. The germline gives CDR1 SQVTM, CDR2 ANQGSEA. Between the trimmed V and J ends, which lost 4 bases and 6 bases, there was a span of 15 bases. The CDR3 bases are TGCAGCGTTGGTCAGGGGAGTAGGGCTGAAGCTTTCTTT. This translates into CSVGQGSRAEAFF.

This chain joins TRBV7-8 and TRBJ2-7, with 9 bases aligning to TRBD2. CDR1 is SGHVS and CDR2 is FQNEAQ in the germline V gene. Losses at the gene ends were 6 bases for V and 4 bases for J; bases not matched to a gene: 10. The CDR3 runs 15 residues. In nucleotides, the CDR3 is TGTGCCAGCAGTGTAGCTAGACTAGCGGATTACGAGCAGTACTTC. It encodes CASSVARLADYEQYF.

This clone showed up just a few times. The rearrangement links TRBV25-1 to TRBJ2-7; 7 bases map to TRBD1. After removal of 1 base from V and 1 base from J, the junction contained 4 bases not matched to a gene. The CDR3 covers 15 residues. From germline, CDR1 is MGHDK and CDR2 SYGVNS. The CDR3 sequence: CASSESVGQSYEQYF. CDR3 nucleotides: TGTGCCAGCAGTGAATCCGTGGGACAGTCCTACGAGCAGTACTTC.

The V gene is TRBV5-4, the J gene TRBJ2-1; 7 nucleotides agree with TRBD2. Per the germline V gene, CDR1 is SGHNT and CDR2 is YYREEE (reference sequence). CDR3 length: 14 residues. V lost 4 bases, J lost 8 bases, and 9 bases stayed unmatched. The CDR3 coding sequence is TGTGCCAGCAGCGTGGACCGCGGGAGCCATGAGCAGTTCTTC. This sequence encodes CASSVDRGSHEQFF.

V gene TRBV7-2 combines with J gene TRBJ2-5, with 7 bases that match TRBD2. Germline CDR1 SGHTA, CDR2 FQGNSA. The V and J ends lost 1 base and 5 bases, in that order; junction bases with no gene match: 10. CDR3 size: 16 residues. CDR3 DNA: TGTGCCAGCAGCTTAGTCGGTACTAGCGTCGAGGAGACCCAGTACTTC. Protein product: CASSLVGTSVEETQYF.

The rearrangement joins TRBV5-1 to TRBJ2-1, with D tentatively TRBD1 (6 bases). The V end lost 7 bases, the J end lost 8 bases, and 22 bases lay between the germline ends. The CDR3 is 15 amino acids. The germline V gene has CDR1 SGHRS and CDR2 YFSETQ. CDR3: CASRLGDPGGYEQFF. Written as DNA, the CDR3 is TGCGCCAGCCGATTAGGGGACCCTGGGGGCTATGAGCAGTTCTTC.

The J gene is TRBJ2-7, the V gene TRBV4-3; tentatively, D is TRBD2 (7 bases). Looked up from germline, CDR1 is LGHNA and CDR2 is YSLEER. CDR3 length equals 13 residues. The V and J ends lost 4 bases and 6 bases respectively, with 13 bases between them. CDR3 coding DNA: TGCGCCAGCAGCCCCGGGGGGCCTAGCGAGCAGTACTTC. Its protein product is CASSPGGPSEQYF.

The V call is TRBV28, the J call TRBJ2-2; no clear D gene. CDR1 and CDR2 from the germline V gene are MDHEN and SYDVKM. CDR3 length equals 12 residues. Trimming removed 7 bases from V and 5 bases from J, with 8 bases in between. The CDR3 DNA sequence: TGTGCCAGCAAATTCTTAACCGGGGAGCTGTTTTTT. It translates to CASKFLTGELFF.

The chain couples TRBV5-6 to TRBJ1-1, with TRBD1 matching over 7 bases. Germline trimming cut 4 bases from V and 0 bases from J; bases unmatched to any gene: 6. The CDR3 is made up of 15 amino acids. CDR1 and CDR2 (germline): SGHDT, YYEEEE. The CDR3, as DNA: TGTGCCAGCAGCCCAGGGGGTTACTTGAACACTGAAGCTTTCTTT. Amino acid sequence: CASSPGGYLNTEAFF. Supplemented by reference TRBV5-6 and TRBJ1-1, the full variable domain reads DAGVTQSPTHLIKTRGQQVTLRCSPKSGHDTVSWYQQALGQGPQFIFQYYEEEERQRGNFPDRFSGHQFPNYSSELNVNALLLGDSALYLCASSPGGYLNTEAFFGQGTRLTVV.

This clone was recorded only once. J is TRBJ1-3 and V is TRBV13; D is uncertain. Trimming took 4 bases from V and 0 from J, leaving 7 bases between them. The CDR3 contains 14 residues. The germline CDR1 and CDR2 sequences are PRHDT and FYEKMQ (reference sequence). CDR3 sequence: CASSSRSSGNTIYF. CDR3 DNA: TGTGCCAGCAGCTCCAGATCCTCTGGAAACACCATATATTTT.

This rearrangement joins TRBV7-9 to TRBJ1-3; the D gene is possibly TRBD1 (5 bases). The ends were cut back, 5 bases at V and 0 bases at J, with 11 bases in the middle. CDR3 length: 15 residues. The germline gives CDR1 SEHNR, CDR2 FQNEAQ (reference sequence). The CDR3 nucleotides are TGTGCCAGCAGCCCTAGACAGTTCTCTGGAAACACCATATATTTT. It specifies CASSPRQFSGNTIYF.

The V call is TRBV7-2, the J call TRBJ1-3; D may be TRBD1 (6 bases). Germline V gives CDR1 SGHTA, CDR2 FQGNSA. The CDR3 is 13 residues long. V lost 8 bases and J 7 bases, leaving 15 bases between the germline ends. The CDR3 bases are TGTGCCAGCGCAGGTCTAGGGGGTAACACCATATATTTT. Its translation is CASAGLGGNTIYF.

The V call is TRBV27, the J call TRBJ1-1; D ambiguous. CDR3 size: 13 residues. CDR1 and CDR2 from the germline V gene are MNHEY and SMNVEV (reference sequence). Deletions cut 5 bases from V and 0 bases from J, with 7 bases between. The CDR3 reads CASSPGMNTEAFF. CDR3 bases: TGTGCCAGCAGTCCGGGGATGAACACTGAAGCTTTCTTT.

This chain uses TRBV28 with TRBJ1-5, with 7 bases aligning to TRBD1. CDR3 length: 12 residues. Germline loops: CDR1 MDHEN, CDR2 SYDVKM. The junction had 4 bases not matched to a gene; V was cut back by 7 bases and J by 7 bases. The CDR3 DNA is TGTGCCAGCACCGACAGGGCCCAGCCCCAGCATTTT. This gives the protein CASTDRAQPQHF.

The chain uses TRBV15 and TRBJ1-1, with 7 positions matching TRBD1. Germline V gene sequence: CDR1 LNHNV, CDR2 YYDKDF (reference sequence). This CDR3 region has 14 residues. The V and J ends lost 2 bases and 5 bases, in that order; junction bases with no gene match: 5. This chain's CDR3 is CATSRSSGGTEAFF. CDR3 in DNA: TGTGCCACCAGCAGATCCTCAGGGGGAACTGAAGCTTTCTTT.

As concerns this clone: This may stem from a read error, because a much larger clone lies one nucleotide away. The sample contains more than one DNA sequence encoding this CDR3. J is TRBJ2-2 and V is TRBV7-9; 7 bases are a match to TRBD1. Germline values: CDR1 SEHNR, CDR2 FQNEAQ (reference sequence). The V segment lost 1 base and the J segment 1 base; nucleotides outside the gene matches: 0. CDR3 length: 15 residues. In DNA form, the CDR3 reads TGTGCCAGCAGCTTAGGACAGGGGAACACCGGGGAGCTGTTTTTT. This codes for CASSLGQGNTGELFF.

CDR3 residues: CASSTLAGLGETQYF. The CDR3 bases are TGTGCCAGCAGCACCTTAGCGGGGCTCGGGGAGACCCAGTACTTC. This chain links TRBV9 with TRBJ2-5, with 8 positions matching TRBD2. V lost 4 bases to trimming and J lost 5 bases; unmatched junction nucleotides: 10. Germline loops: CDR1 SGDLS, CDR2 YYNGEE. The CDR3 spans 15 residues.

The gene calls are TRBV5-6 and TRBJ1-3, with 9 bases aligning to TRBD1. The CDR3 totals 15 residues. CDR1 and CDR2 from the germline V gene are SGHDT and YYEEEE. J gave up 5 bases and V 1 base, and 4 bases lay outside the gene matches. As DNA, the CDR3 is TGTGCCAGCAGCTTGAGGGGGACAGGGAGAAACACCATATATTTT. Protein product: CASSLRGTGRNTIYF.

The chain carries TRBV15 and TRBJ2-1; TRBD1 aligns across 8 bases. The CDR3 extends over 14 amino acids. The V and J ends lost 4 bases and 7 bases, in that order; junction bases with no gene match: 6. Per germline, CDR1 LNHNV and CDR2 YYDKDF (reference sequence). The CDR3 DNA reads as TGTGCCACCAGCATTACCGGGACAGGAAATGAGCAGTTCTTC. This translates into CATSITGTGNEQFF.